This entry features one T cell receptor beta chain sequence. Source study methods: Counts of nucleated cells, estimated from reference gene primer amplification, were obtained. Measured with immunoSEQ multiplex PCR; TCRdb has only the in-frame clones, and not every one. V, J and clone size were drawn from that table, and D and trimming were deduced from the DNA. Counted here are about 220,000 clones, about 85% occurring once; the ten biggest clones make up roughly 2.8%. This entry is derived from a study of blood T cell repertoires in COVID-19. For the study at large: The United States, Italy and Spain provided the acute and convalescent COVID-19 samples.

The CDR3 has 14 residues. V shed 4 bases and J 4 bases; nucleotides not matched to a gene: 5. Germline CDR1 and CDR2: SNHLY and FYNNEI. The sample taken for sequencing was peripheral blood. This chain uses TRBV2 with TRBJ2-3; TRBD1 agrees at 7 bases. The sequence was obtained from a man aged 50-60 years who had recovered from COVID-19. CDR3: CASSVVDRADTQYF. Written as DNA, the CDR3 is TGTGCCAGCAGTGTGGTCGACAGGGCAGATACGCAGTATTTT.